This TCR beta chain emerged from a study of cytomegalovirus exposure and HLA in healthy donors. Overall study results and limits: Association with HLA alleles at 0.05 false discovery rate was found for 15,000 or so TCR beta sequences in a later analysis. The study dropped some indistinguishable V segments, TRBV6-2 and TRBV6-3 among them.

To note about this clone: Antigen: not known.

Germline V lookup: CDR1 SGHTA, CDR2 FQGNSA. V shed 1 base and J 10 bases; nucleotides not matched to a gene: 4. The CDR3 runs 13 residues. The PCR had 60 Vbeta and 13 Jbeta primers. Profiled with immunoSEQ multiplex PCR; TCRdb holds only in-frame clones, not every one. In total, the table holds over 150,000 clones. Material: PBMCs. This sequence joins TRBV7-2 and TRBJ2-1, with TRBD2 matching 7 bases. This TCR derives from a boy aged 5-17 years in good health and CMV-seronegative. The CDR3 reads CASSLGGGREQFF. CDR3 nucleotide sequence: TGTGCCAGCAGCTTAGGCGGGGGAAGGGAGCAGTTCTTC.